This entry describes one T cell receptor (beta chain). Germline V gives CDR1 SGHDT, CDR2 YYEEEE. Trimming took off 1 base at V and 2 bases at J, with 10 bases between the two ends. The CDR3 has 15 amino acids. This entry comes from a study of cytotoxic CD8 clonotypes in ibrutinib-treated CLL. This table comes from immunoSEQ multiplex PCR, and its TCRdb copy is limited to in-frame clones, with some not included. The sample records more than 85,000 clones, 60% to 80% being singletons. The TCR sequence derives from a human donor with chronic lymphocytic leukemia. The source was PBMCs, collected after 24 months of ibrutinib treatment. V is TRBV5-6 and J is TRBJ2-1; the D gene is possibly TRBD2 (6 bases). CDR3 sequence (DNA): TGTGCCAGCAGCTTGCCGGGAGCAGCCTACAATGAGCAGTTCTTC. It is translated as CASSLPGAAYNEQFF.